This T cell receptor (beta chain) was sequenced in a study of T-cell reconstitution after alpha-beta-depleted transplantation in children. The table lists this clonotype with a count of one. Germline V lookup: CDR1 DFQATT, CDR2 SNEGSKA (reference sequence). This CDR3 is built from 15 residues. V lost 1 base to trimming and J lost 5 bases, with 17 bases between them. Researchers prepared the TCRbeta library using unique molecular identifiers, the study reports. A single record per CDR3 protein comes from TCRdb applying MiXCR to the PCR reads. Found here are 450,000 to 600,000 distinct CDR3 sequences, approximately 20% of them singletons; the top ten hold 3.3%.

Sequences were derived from PBMCs from the stem cell graft donor, sampled from the stem cell graft. The chain employs TRBV20-1 and TRBJ2-5, with D perhaps TRBD2 (6 bases). The receptor's source is a human donor who donated a stem cell graft to a child with acute lymphoblastic leukemia. CDR3 sequence (DNA): TGCAGTGCTAGAGTTGGACCCCCGGGGAGGGAGACCCAGTACTTC. It specifies CSARVGPPGRETQYF.